One and the same sample provided the 24 T cell receptor beta chains below, sequenced in a study of fetal regulatory T cell absence and autoimmunity. The method was immunoSEQ multiplex PCR; TCRdb's version includes in-frame clones alone and lacks a portion of them. Here the sample spans just over 45,000 clones, roughly 80% being singletons. The sequenced sample was cord blood. Receptor source: a newborn boy with IPEX syndrome.

The rearrangement links TRBV7-2 to TRBJ2-3; D call uncertain. This CDR3 spans 13 amino acids. Germline V gene sequence: CDR1 SGHTA, CDR2 FQGNSA. V was cut by 5 bases and J by 2 bases, with 8 bases left in between. CDR3 loop: CASSPYTTDTQYF. CDR3 in DNA: TGTGCCAGCAGCCCATACACCACAGATACGCAGTATTTT.

The chain joins TRBV4-1 to TRBJ2-3; 9 bases match TRBD2. The V gene end was trimmed by 1 base and the J gene end by 1 base; junction bases not matched to a gene: 6. The germline CDR1 and CDR2 sequences are MGHRA and YSYEKL. CDR3 length: 17 residues. CDR3 region: CASSQVLKREGTDTQYF. In nucleotides, the CDR3 is TGCGCCAGCAGCCAAGTTTTGAAGCGGGAGGGCACAGATACGCAGTATTTT.

This clone was observed a handful of times. The chain uses TRBV5-4 and TRBJ1-5, with D perhaps matching TRBD1 (6 bases). Germline lookup yields CDR1 SGHNT and CDR2 YYREEE (reference sequence). This CDR3 has 16 residues. The ends were cut back, 4 bases at V and 0 bases at J, with 14 bases in the middle. The chain's CDR3 is CASSRGQHHSNQPQHF. In DNA, the CDR3 is TGTGCCAGCAGCCGAGGACAGCACCATAGCAATCAGCCCCAGCATTTT. The full variable domain, completed using reference TRBV5-4 and TRBJ1-5, is ETGVTQSPTHLIKTRGQQVTLRCSSQSGHNTVSWYQQALGQGPQFIFQYYREEENGRGNFPPRFSGLQFPNYSSELNVNALELDDSALYLCASSRGQHHSNQPQHFGDGTRLSIL.

This rearrangement joins TRBV2 to TRBJ2-1; possible D gene TRBD1, 6 bases. V was pared by 3 bases and J by 9 bases, with 12 bases between. CDR1 is SNHLY and CDR2 is FYNNEI in the germline V gene. The CDR3 sequence is 13 residues long. The CDR3 nucleotides are TGTGCCAGCAGTGATCAGGGGCTGGCTGAGCAGTTCTTC. It specifies CASSDQGLAEQFF. Together with reference TRBV2 and TRBJ2-1, the CDR3 gives the full variable domain: EPEVTQTPSHQVTQMGQEVILRCVPISNHLYFYWYRQILGQKVEFLVSFYNNEISEKSEIFDDQFSVERPDGSNFTLKIRSTKLEDSAMYFCASSDQGLAEQFFGPGTRLTVL.

V and J are TRBV30 and TRBJ1-1; the D is unclear. Germline V gene data show CDR1 as GTSNPN and CDR2 as SVGIG (reference sequence). V was trimmed by 5 bases and J by 4 bases, leaving 11 bases between them. The CDR3 spans 12 residues. CDR3 loop: CAWGPRSTEAFF. CDR3 coding DNA: TGTGCCTGGGGACCCCGCAGCACTGAAGCTTTCTTT. The variable domain in full, completed from reference TRBV30 and TRBJ1-1, reads SQTIHQWPATLVQPVGSPLSLECTVEGTSNPNLYWYRQAAGRGLQLLFYSVGIGQISSEVPQNLSASRPQDRQFILSSKKLLLSDSGFYLCAWGPRSTEAFFGQGTRLTVV.

The rearrangement joins TRBV7-9 to TRBJ2-5; D possibly uses TRBD1 or TRBD2 (5 bases each). This CDR3 contains 16 residues. Germline V lookup: CDR1 SEHNR, CDR2 FQNEAQ (reference sequence). V was pared by 3 bases and J by 5 bases, with 19 bases between. The CDR3 protein is CASSFVPGPPEETQYF. CDR3 in DNA: TGTGCCAGCAGCTTCGTACCGGGACCCCCGGAGGAGACCCAGTACTTC. Based on the CDR3 plus reference TRBV7-9 and TRBJ2-5, the full variable domain is DTGVSQNPRHKITKRGQNVTFRCDPISEHNRLYWYRQTLGQGPEFLTYFQNEAQLEKSRLLSDRFSAERPKGSFSTLEIQRTEQGDSAMYLCASSFVPGPPEETQYFGPGTRLLVL.

The gene calls are TRBV4-1 and TRBJ1-3, with D possibly TRBD1 on 5 matching bases. V lost 0 bases and J 8 bases, leaving 8 bases between the germline ends. There are 13 residues in the CDR3. The V gene's germline CDR1 is MGHRA and CDR2 YSYEKL. CDR3 nucleotide sequence: TGCGCCAGCAGCCAAGATGGGGCGGACACCATATATTTT. This gives the protein CASSQDGADTIYF.

The rearrangement links TRBV5-6 to TRBJ2-7; the match to TRBD2 covers 8 bases. The V gene end was trimmed by 6 bases and the J gene end by 5 bases; junction bases not matched to a gene: 7. Germline CDR1 and CDR2: SGHDT and YYEEEE. CDR3 length: 13 amino acids. In DNA, the CDR3 is TGTGCCAGCACCTGGACTAGCCGGGACGAGCAGTACTTC. Residues: CASTWTSRDEQYF.

V and J are TRBV20-1 and TRBJ1-1; D ambiguous. Germline V gene data show CDR1 as DFQATT and CDR2 as SNEGSKA (reference sequence). The CDR3 has 11 amino acids. Trimming shortened V by 1 base and J by 4 bases, and 4 bases separated the two germline ends. The CDR3 DNA sequence: TGCAGTGCTAGAGGGGGCACTGAAGCTTTCTTT. This codes for CSARGGTEAFF.

J is TRBJ2-2 and V is TRBV7-9; D remains ambiguous. CDR3 length equals 11 residues. Germline lookup yields CDR1 SEHNR and CDR2 FQNEAQ (reference sequence). The V and J ends lost 3 bases and 7 bases respectively, with 3 bases between them. In DNA form, the CDR3 reads TGTGCCAGCAGCTTTAACGGGGAGCTGTTTTTT. It encodes CASSFNGELFF.

The chain employs TRBV6-7 and TRBJ2-2, with 9 nucleotides matching TRBD1. TRBV6-7 is noted as an ORF with a role that remains uncertain. The trim removed 6 bases at V and 0 bases at J, leaving 2 bases unmatched. This CDR3 spans 15 amino acids. CDR3 sequence (DNA): TGTGCCAGCAGACGACAGGGGGCGAACACCGGGGAGCTGTTTTTT. Encoded protein: CASRRQGANTGELFF.

The V call is TRBV6-1, the J call TRBJ2-4; D not certain. There are 13 residues in the CDR3. Looked up from germline, CDR1 is MNHNS and CDR2 is SASEGT. With 6 bases removed from V and 0 bases from J, the gap between germline ends came to 6 bases. The CDR3 here is CASRGQAKNIQYF. Written as DNA, the CDR3 is TGTGCCAGCAGGGGCCAAGCCAAAAACATTCAGTACTTC.

The chain links TRBV10-3 to TRBJ1-2, with D maybe TRBD1 (6 bases). V was clipped by 6 bases and J by 0 bases, with 11 bases between them. Germline loops: CDR1 ENHRY, CDR2 SYGVKD. This CDR3 contains 14 residues. As DNA, the CDR3 is TGTGCCATCAGGGACAGTTCAACTAACTATGGCTACACCTTC. Translation: CAIRDSSTNYGYTF.

This clone came up once. The rearrangement joins TRBV5-1 to TRBJ1-4; a weak D match, TRBD1 (6 bases). The V gene lost 4 bases and the J gene lost 3 bases, with 13 bases spanning the gap. This CDR3 contains 15 residues. Germline CDR1 is SGHRS and CDR2 is YFSETQ. CDR3 amino acids: CASSTEWTANEKLFF. The CDR3 coding sequence is TGCGCCAGCAGCACTGAATGGACAGCTAATGAAAAACTGTTTTTT.

The chain is built from TRBV20-1 and TRBJ2-1; 7 nucleotides match TRBD2. This CDR3 spans 11 amino acids. CDR1 and CDR2 (germline): DFQATT, SNEGSKA (reference sequence). Trimming cost V 3 bases and J 9 bases; bases outside gene matches: 2. The DNA for the CDR3 is TGCAGTGCTAGCTGGGGGGGTGAGCAGTTCTTC. It translates to CSASWGGEQFF.

The chain is built from TRBV5-5 and TRBJ1-1; 10 nucleotides agree with TRBD1. V lost 4 bases, J lost 6 bases, and 6 bases stayed unmatched. Germline CDR1 and CDR2: SGHKS and YYEKEE (reference sequence). The CDR3 is 14 residues long. This CDR3 reads CASSRQGASPEAFF. In DNA form, the CDR3 reads TGTGCCAGCAGCCGACAGGGGGCTAGCCCTGAAGCTTTCTTT.

V and J are TRBV10-3 and TRBJ2-7; 7 bases line up with TRBD1. The trim removed 6 bases at V and 5 bases at J, leaving 10 bases unmatched. The CDR3 sequence is 14 residues long. The germline V gene has CDR1 ENHRY and CDR2 SYGVKD. In nucleotides, the CDR3 is TGTGCCATCAGCGCAGAGGGGGCAGTTAACGAGCAGTACTTC. Encoded protein: CAISAEGAVNEQYF.

V usage is TRBV19 and J usage is TRBJ1-5, with D hard to call. There are 14 residues in the CDR3. Trimming pared 7 bases from V and 3 bases from J, leaving 13 bases between. The V gene's germline CDR1 is LNHDA and CDR2 SQIVND (reference sequence). CDR3: CASTEGYFNQPQHF. For the CDR3, the DNA is TGTGCCAGTACCGAAGGTTATTTCAATCAGCCCCAGCATTTT.

The rearrangement uses TRBV5-4 and TRBJ2-5; D call uncertain. There are 14 residues in the CDR3. Germline CDR1 and CDR2: SGHNT and YYREEE (reference sequence). Trimming stripped 0 bases from V and 1 base from J, with 7 bases between. The CDR3 region has the DNA TGTGCCAGCAGCTTGGTCCGGACCCAAGAGACCCAGTACTTC. Protein product: CASSLVRTQETQYF.

This clone turned up a few times. The rearrangement links TRBV10-1 to TRBJ2-1, with a tentative D call TRBD2 (5 bases). CDR3 size: 12 residues. V lost 4 bases to trimming and J lost 7 bases, with 8 bases between them. Germline values: CDR1 WNHNN, CDR2 SYGVQD (reference sequence). The CDR3 is CASSATGNEQFF. DNA of the CDR3: TGCGCCAGCAGTGCCACGGGGAATGAGCAGTTCTTC.

V and J are TRBV7-2 and TRBJ1-1, with a possible D match to TRBD1 (5 bases). CDR3 length: 14 amino acids. Germline V lookup: CDR1 SGHTA, CDR2 FQGNSA. V lost 1 base and J lost 8, with 14 bases in between. CDR3 bases: TGTGCCAGCAGCTTAGGGGGCGTAGCGGCGGAAGCTTTCTTT. It specifies CASSLGGVAAEAFF.

The chain uses TRBV11-3 and TRBJ2-2, with D perhaps given as TRBD1 or TRBD2 (6 bases each). Germline CDR1 is SGHNT and CDR2 is YENEEA. Trimming stripped 3 bases from V and 0 bases from J, with 11 bases between. The CDR3 length is 16 residues. Here the CDR3 DNA reads TGTGCCAGCAGCTTCGTGGGGGGCGCGAACACCGGGGAGCTGTTTTTT. Translating it yields CASSFVGGANTGELFF.

The CDR3 DNA follows: TGTGCCAGCAGGGGGACAGAAGCTTTCTTT. Residues: CASRGTEAFF. This sequence joins TRBV27 and TRBJ1-1; D might be TRBD1 (6 bases). CDR1 is MNHEY, CDR2 SMNVEV, per germline (reference sequence). The CDR3 totals 10 residues. The V and J ends lost 6 bases and 8 bases respectively, with 7 bases between them.

This rearrangement joins TRBV29-1 to TRBJ1-1; 12 nucleotides match TRBD1. The CDR3 sequence is 14 residues long. Germline V CDR1 and CDR2: SQVTM, ANQGSEA. The CDR3 sequence: CSGGDRGRNTEAFF. CDR3 coding DNA: TGCAGTGGAGGGGACAGGGGGCGGAACACTGAAGCTTTCTTT.